This T cell receptor (beta chain) was obtained from a study of blood T cell repertoires in COVID-19. Sequencing was performed with immunoSEQ multiplex PCR; in TCRdb, only in-frame clones are kept and a portion is missing. Among 50,000 to 85,000 clones listed, around 80% were seen once. CDR1 and CDR2 (germline): SGHKS, YYEKEE (reference sequence). There are 13 residues in the CDR3. The V end lost 4 bases, the J end lost 4 bases, and 12 bases lay between the germline ends. V is TRBV5-5 and J is TRBJ2-7, with D hard to call. Source material: peripheral blood. The receptor comes from a human donor in a cohort sampled during active COVID-19. The CDR3 sequence is CASSPRLAYEQYF. CDR3 bases: TGTGCCAGCAGCCCCCGACTGGCATACGAGCAGTACTTC. The full variable domain, rest sourced from reference TRBV5-5 and TRBJ2-7, is DAGVTQSPTHLIKTRGQQVTLRCSPISGHKSVSWYQQVLGQGPQFIFQYYEKEERGRGNFPDRFSARQFPNYSSELNVNALLLGDSALYLCASSPRLAYEQYFGPGTRLTVT.